This T cell receptor (beta chain) is from a study of blood T cells in healthy people across ages. On this clonotype: Its antigen is currently unknown.

Sample-barcoded 5' priming and a J-beta primer mix drove a second PCR of 7 to 11 cycles. Each cDNA molecule was tagged by a template-switch adaptor that had 12 random nucleotides. Per-sample output comprised a minimum of 2.5 million paired-end reads containing CDR3. MiXCR, applied by TCRdb to the 5' RACE reads, yields one record per CDR3 protein. The repertoire holds about 1,500,000 distinct CDR3 sequences, with roughly 27% as singletons. This CDR3 has 13 residues. CDR1 is SGHRS, CDR2 YFSETQ, per germline. The V gene lost 7 bases and the J gene lost 6 bases, with 13 bases spanning the gap. General study points: Compared with aged donors, long-lived donors showed fewer expanded clones, suggesting selection.

The sequenced sample consisted of blood. V is TRBV5-1 and J is TRBJ1-4, with TRBD1 as a possible D gene (5 bases). The receptor comes from a woman under 40 in good health. CDR3 region: CASAQGRDEKLFF. The CDR3 nucleotides are TGCGCCAGCGCTCAGGGAAGGGATGAAAAACTGTTTTTT.